This T cell receptor beta chain appears in the sequencing data of a study of T cell responses to AZD1222 COVID-19 vaccine. Repertoires were generated with immunoSEQ multiplex PCR, while TCRdb's copy carries only in-frame clones and drops some. The sample has about 120,000 clones; roughly 85% are singletons. The CDR3 is 17 amino acids. Germline CDR1 MNHEY, CDR2 SVGEGT. V trimming: 0 bases; J trimming: 1 base; junction bases outside the gene matches: 3. The sample consisted of peripheral blood, taken on day 0 of AZD1222 vaccination. The rearrangement joins TRBV6-2 or TRBV6-3 to TRBJ1-5, with TRBD1 identical over 10 bases. The origin of this receptor is an adult in good health. The CDR3 DNA sequence: TGTGCCAGCAGTTACTCGAGACAGGGGGCAAGCAATCAGCCCCAGCATTTT. This sequence encodes CASSYSRQGASNQPQHF.